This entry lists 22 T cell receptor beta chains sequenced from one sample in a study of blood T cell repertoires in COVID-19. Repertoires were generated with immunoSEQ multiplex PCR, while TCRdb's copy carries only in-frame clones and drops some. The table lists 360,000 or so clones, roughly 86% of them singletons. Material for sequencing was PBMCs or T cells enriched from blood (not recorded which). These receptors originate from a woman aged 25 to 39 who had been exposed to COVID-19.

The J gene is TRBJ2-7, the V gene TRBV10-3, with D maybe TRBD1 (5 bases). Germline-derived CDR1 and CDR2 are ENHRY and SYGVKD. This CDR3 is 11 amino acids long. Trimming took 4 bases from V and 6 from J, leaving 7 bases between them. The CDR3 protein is CAISAQAEQYF. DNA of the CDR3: TGTGCCATCAGTGCACAGGCCGAGCAGTACTTC.

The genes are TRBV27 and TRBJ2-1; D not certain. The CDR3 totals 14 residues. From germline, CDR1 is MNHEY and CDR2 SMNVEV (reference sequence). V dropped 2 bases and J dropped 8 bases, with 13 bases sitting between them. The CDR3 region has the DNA TGTGCCAGCAGTTTAAATCCTAGGAGCCATGAGCAGTTCTTC. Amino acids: CASSLNPRSHEQFF.

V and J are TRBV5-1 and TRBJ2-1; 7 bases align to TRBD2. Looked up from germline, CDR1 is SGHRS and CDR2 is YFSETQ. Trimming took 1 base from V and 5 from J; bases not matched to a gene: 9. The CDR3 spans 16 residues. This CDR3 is CASSLIAGEGHNEQFF. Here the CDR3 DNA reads TGCGCCAGCAGCTTGATTGCGGGAGAGGGGCACAATGAGCAGTTCTTC.

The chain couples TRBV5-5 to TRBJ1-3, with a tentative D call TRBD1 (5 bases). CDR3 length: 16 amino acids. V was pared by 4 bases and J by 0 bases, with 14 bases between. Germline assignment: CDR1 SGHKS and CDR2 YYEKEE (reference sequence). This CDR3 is CASSRGRGSSGNTIYF. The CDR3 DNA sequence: TGTGCCAGCAGCCGCGGTAGGGGAAGCTCTGGAAACACCATATATTTT.

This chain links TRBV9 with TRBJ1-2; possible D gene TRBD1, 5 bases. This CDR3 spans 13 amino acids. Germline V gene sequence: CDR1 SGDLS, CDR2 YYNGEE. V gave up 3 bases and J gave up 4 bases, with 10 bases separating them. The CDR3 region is CASSEGLRYGYTF. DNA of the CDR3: TGTGCCAGCAGCGAGGGACTTCGCTATGGCTACACCTTC.

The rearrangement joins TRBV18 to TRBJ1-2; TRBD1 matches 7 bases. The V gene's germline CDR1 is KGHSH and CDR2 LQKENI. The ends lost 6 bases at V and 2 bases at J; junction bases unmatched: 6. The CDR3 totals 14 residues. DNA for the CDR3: TGTGCCAGCTCCCCAGACAGGGAGAACTATGGCTACACCTTC. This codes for CASSPDRENYGYTF.

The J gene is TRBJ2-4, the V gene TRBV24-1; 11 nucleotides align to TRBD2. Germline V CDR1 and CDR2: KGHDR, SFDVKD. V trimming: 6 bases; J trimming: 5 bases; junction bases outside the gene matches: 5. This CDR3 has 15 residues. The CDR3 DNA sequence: TGTGCCACCAGTCCCTCGGGACTAGCGGAAAACATTCAGTACTTC. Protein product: CATSPSGLAENIQYF.

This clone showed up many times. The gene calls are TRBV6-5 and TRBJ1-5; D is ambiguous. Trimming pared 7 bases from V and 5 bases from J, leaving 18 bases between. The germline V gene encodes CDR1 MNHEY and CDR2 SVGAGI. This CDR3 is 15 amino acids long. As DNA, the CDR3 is TGTGCCAGCACCGGACGGCTATCAGCGGATCAGCCCCAGCATTTT. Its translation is CASTGRLSADQPQHF.

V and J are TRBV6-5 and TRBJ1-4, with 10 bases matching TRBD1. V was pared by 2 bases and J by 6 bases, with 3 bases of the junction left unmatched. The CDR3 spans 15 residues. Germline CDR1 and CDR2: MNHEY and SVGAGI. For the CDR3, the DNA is TGTGCCAGCAGTTACCCGGACAGGGGGGATGAAAAACTGTTTTTT. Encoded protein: CASSYPDRGDEKLFF.

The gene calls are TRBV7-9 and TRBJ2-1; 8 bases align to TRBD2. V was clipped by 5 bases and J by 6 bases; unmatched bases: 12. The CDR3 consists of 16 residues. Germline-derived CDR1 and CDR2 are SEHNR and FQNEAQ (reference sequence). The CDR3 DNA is TGTGCCAGCAGCGCAACGGGGCTAGCGGGCCGCAATGAGCAGTTCTTC. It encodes CASSATGLAGRNEQFF.

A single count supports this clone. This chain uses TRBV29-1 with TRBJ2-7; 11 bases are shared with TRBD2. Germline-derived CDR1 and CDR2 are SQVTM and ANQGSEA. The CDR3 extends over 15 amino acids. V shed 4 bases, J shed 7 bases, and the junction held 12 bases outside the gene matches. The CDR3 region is CSVGYGLAGGGEQYF. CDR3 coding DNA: TGCAGCGTTGGATACGGGCTAGCGGGAGGCGGGGAGCAGTACTTC.

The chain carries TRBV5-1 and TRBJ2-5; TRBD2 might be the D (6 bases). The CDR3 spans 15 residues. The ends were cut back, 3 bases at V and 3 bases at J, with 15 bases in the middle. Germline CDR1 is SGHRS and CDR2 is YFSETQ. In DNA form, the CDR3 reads TGCGCCAGCAGCTCCCCGGGACTTTCGGAAGAGACCCAGTACTTC. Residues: CASSSPGLSEETQYF. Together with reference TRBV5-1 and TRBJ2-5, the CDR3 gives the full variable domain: KAGVTQTPRYLIKTRGQQVTLSCSPISGHRSVSWYQQTPGQGLQFLFEYFSETQRNKGNFPGRFSGRQFSNSRSEMNVSTLELGDSALYLCASSSPGLSEETQYFGPGTRLLVL.

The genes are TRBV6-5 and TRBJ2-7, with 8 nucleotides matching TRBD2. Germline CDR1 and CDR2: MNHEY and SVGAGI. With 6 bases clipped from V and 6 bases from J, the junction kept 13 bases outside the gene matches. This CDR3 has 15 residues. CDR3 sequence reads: CASREGLENVSEQYF. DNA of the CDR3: TGTGCCAGCAGGGAGGGACTAGAGAACGTGAGCGAGCAGTACTTC.

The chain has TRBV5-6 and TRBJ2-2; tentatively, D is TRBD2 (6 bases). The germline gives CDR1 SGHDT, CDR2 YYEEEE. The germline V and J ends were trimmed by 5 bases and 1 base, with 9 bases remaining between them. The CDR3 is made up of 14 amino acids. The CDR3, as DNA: TGTGCCAGCAGGGGGGGAAGGAACACCGGGGAGCTGTTTTTT. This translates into CASRGGRNTGELFF.

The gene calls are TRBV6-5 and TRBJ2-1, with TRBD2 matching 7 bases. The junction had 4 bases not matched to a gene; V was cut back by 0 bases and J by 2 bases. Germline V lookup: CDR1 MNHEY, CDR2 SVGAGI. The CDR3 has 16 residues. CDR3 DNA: TGTGCCAGCAGTTACTCCTCTAGCGGACCCTACAATGAGCAGTTCTTC. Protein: CASSYSSSGPYNEQFF.

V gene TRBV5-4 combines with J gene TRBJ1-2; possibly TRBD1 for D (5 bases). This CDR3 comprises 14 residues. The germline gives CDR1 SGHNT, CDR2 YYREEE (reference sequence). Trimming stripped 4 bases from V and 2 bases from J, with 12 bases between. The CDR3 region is CASSPPTGNYGYTF. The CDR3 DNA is TGTGCCAGCAGCCCACCTACAGGAAACTATGGCTACACCTTC.

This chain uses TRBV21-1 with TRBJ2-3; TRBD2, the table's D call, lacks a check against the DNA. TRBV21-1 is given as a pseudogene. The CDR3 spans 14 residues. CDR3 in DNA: TGTGCCAGCAGCACGCCTCGCGAGGAAATGGCGCAGTATTTT. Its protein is CASSTPREEMAQYF.

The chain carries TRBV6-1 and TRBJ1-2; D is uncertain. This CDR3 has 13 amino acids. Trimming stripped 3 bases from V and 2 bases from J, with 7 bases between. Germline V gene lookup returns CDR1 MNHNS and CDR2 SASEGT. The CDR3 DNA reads TGTGCCAGCAGTGAGGTCGGGAACTATGGCTACACCTTC. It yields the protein CASSEVGNYGYTF.

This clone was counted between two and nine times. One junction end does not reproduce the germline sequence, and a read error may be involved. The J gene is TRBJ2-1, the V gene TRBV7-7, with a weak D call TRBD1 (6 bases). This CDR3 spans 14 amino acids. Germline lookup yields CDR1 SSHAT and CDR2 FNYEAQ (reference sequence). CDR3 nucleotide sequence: TGTGCTAGCAGCTTAGGTCAGGGGATAAATGAGCAGTTCTTC. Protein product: CASSLGQGINEQFF.

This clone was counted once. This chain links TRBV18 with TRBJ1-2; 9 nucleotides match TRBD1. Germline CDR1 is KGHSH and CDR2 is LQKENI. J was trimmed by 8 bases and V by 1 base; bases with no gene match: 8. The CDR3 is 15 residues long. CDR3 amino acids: CASSPLRDRDRGYTF. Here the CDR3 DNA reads TGTGCCAGCTCACCACTGCGGGACAGGGATCGAGGCTACACCTTC.

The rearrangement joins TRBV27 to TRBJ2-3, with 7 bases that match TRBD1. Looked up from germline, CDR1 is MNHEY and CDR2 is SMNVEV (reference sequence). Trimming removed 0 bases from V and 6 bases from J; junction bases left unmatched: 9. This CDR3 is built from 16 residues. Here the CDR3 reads CASSLSETGSYDTQYF. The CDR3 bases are TGTGCCAGCAGTTTATCTGAGACAGGGTCTTACGATACGCAGTATTTT.

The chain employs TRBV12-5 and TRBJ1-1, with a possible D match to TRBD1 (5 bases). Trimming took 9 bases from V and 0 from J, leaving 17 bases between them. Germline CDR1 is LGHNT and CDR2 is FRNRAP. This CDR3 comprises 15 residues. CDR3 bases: TGTGCTAGCAGACAGCAGCCACTTATGAACACTGAAGCTTTCTTT. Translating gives CASRQQPLMNTEAFF.